This T cell receptor beta chain was obtained from a study of cytomegalovirus exposure and HLA in healthy donors. Of note for this clone: Its antigen is still unknown.

Regarding the study as a whole: Earlier analysis yielded a pattern in which most TCR beta V segments were productive about 90% or about 30% of the time. A link between a missense DCLRE1C variant and TCR beta V- and J-gene trimming emerged from a later analysis. TCR beta sequences reportedly predicted most subjects' HLA-A and HLA-B alleles accurately.

With 60 Vbeta and 13 Jbeta primers, the PCR was carried out. In the authors' methods: Unique TCR beta chains numbered about 72 million in a later analysis, with about 11 million shared. Sequencing used immunoSEQ multiplex PCR; TCRdb keeps in-frame clones, though not all of them. For V, J and clone size, that table is used; D and trimming come from the DNA. The sample records approximately 110,000 clones, 50% to 65% being singletons. Germline values: CDR1 KGHSH, CDR2 LQKENI. The length of the CDR3 is 15 residues. Trimming took 2 bases from V and 0 from J, leaving 10 bases between them. Material for sequencing was PBMCs. The gene calls are TRBV18 and TRBJ1-1; no clear D gene. The source of this sequence is a man aged 25 to 45 in good health and CMV-seropositive. The CDR3 protein is CASSPALYMNTEAFF. CDR3 DNA sequence: TGTGCCAGCTCACCAGCCCTTTACATGAACACTGAAGCTTTCTTT.